The next 8 T cell receptor beta chains were all read from a single sample in a study of human T cells and chemical hapten exposure. TCRdb used MiXCR to reprocess the RACE reads, holding one entry per CDR3 protein. The sample yields under 100,000 distinct CDR3 sequences, roughly 8.5% seen once. As to time point: pre-sensitization, week 0. As for treatment: therapeutic diphenylcyclopropenone sensitization with weekly scalp DPC. The specimen comprised whole blood, sampled in connection with sensitization to the hapten diphenylcyclopropenone (DPC). The receptors come from a man between 40 and 49 years old with alopecia areata. Some clones in this sample may be carry-over from other donors' samples.

The chain uses TRBV2 and TRBJ2-5; tentative D call: TRBD2 (6 bases). Germline values: CDR1 SNHLY, CDR2 FYNNEI. The CDR3 is made up of 13 amino acids. Deletions cut 8 bases from V and 0 bases from J, with 10 bases between. CDR3 region: CASDGSHQETQYF. The CDR3 nucleotides read TGTGCCAGCGACGGGAGTCACCAAGAGACCCAGTACTTC.

Many counts were recorded for this clonotype. This chain links TRBV7-2 with TRBJ1-5; weak D call: TRBD1 (5 bases). The CDR3 covers 15 residues. Germline lookup yields CDR1 SGHTA and CDR2 FQGNSA. Trimming removed 1 base at V and 6 bases at J, with 13 bases between. CDR3 DNA sequence: TGTGCCAGCAGCTTAGGTTGGGGGGGGGGTCAGCCCCAGCATTTT. Protein: CASSLGWGGGQPQHF.

This clonotype was detected ten times or more. The chain joins TRBV24-1 to TRBJ2-7, with D maybe TRBD1 (5 bases). The germline V gene has CDR1 KGHDR and CDR2 SFDVKD. This CDR3 is built from 12 residues. Deletions cut 6 bases from V and 2 bases from J, with 7 bases between. The CDR3 DNA follows: TGTGCCACCAGTACAGGACCCTACGAGCAGTACTTC. Amino acids: CATSTGPYEQYF.

This clonotype came up many times. This chain uses TRBV29-1 with TRBJ1-5; D may be TRBD1 (5 bases). V was trimmed by 6 bases and J by 0 bases, leaving 18 bases between them. This CDR3 spans 16 amino acids. Germline CDR1 SQVTM, CDR2 ANQGSEA. CDR3 nucleotides: TGCAGCGTGTACGAAGGGACTCTTGATAGCAATCAGCCCCAGCATTTT. Translated, it gives CSVYEGTLDSNQPQHF.

This clonotype was observed a few times. The chain recombines TRBV4-3 with TRBJ2-6; D ambiguous. V lost 1 base to trimming and J lost 3 bases, with 10 bases between them. The germline V gene has CDR1 LGHNA and CDR2 YSLEER. CDR3 length equals 16 residues. The CDR3 protein is CASSQGTANGANVLTF. CDR3 nucleotides: TGCGCCAGCAGCCAAGGGACGGCCAATGGGGCCAACGTCCTGACTTTC.

This clonotype was seen ten or more times. The chain is built from TRBV11-2 and TRBJ2-2; TRBD2 matches at 10 bases. The CDR3 is 16 amino acids. Looked up from germline, CDR1 is SGHAT and CDR2 is FQNNGV. Trimming removed 4 bases from V and 7 bases from J; junction bases left unmatched: 9. This CDR3 is CASSSPSGRVDGELFF. The CDR3 coding sequence is TGTGCCAGCAGCTCGCCTAGCGGGAGAGTTGACGGGGAGCTGTTTTTT. Combining the CDR3 with reference TRBV11-2 and TRBJ2-2 gives the whole variable domain EAGVAQSPRYKIIEKRQSVAFWCNPISGHATLYWYQQILGQGPKLLIQFQNNGVVDDSQLPKDRFSAERLKGVDSTLKIQPAKLEDSAVYLCASSSPSGRVDGELFFGEGSRLTVL.

This clonotype was found many times. The chain couples TRBV6-5 to TRBJ1-2; TRBD1 matches 9 bases. V dropped 5 bases and J dropped 2; count of bases not matched to a gene: 6. Per germline, CDR1 MNHEY and CDR2 SVGAGI. There are 15 residues in the CDR3. Here the CDR3 DNA reads TGTGCCAGCAGTACACGGACAGGGGCCAACTATGGCTACACCTTC. This codes for CASSTRTGANYGYTF.

In its sample, this clonotype was seen many times. The chain is built from TRBV11-3 and TRBJ2-1; D ambiguous. Trimming left V 2 bases short and J 8 bases short, with 7 bases between. Per the germline V gene, CDR1 is SGHNT and CDR2 is YENEEA. CDR3 length equals 12 residues. The CDR3 loop reads CASSLRPDEQFF. CDR3 nucleotide sequence: TGTGCCAGCAGCTTAAGACCCGATGAGCAGTTCTTC.